These 4 T cell receptor beta chains came from one sample sequenced in a study of vaccination effects on CD4 cells after COVID-19. TCRdb's table, derived via immunoSEQ multiplex PCR, lists solely in-frame clones and lacks some. The table records tens of thousands of clones, around 73% of them present only once. Antigen-specific CD4+ T cells were expanded with viral peptide pools in the ViraFEST assay before sequencing. The culture ran for around 10 days before CD4+ T cells were isolated. BNT162b2 vaccine or mRNA-1273 vaccine was given to participants in two doses. Their antigens are not known. The sample in question was CD4+ T cells from PBMCs cultured with HCoV-229E spike peptides, obtained after COVID-19 vaccination. The receptors originated from a human donor who received a COVID-19 vaccine.

The chain employs TRBV5-1 and TRBJ2-4; possible D gene TRBD1, 7 bases. CDR1 and CDR2 (germline): SGHRS, YFSETQ. The CDR3 has 15 residues. Trimming took 3 bases from V and 8 from J, leaving 18 bases between them. CDR3 protein: CASSSRPQGEDIQYF. DNA for the CDR3: TGCGCCAGCAGCTCCCGTCCCCAGGGGGAGGACATTCAGTACTTC.

The chain has TRBV20-1 and TRBJ2-7; the match to TRBD2 covers 9 bases. The CDR3 has 13 residues. J was trimmed by 1 base and V by 3 bases; bases with no gene match: 1. The germline V gene has CDR1 DFQATT and CDR2 SNEGSKA (reference sequence). This CDR3 is CSASSGGSYEQYV. The CDR3 coding sequence is TGCAGTGCTAGTAGCGGGGGTTCCTACGAGCAGTACGTC.

This clone turned up a few times. One junction end disagrees with the germline gene, perhaps due to a read error. The J gene is TRBJ1-1, the V gene TRBV24-1; D not resolved. The CDR3 is 13 amino acids. The germline CDR1 and CDR2 sequences are KGHDR and SFDVKD. CDR3 in amino acids: CATGDTMNTEAFF. The CDR3 bases are TGTGCCACCGGTGACACAATGAACACTGAAGCTTTCTTT.

The CDR3 DNA reads as TGTGCCAGCAGCCCCCGGATAGGAGCGAACACCGGGGAGCTGTTTTTT. Translated: CASSPRIGANTGELFF. The chain couples TRBV9 to TRBJ2-2; D ambiguous. The CDR3 contains 16 residues. V shed 4 bases and J shed 0 bases, with 13 bases lying between them. CDR1 and CDR2 from the germline V gene are SGDLS and YYNGEE.